This is a list of T cell receptor beta chains from one sample in a study of blood T cell repertoires in COVID-19. The data were produced by immunoSEQ multiplex PCR, yet TCRdb's version contains in-frame clones alone and is incomplete. Altogether just over 150,000 clones are present, just under 95% being singletons, with the ten largest covering roughly 4.5%. The sample taken for sequencing was peripheral blood. All receptors derive from a woman aged 50 to 65 with acute or convalescent COVID-19. Each CDR3 is given without its conserved first and last residue. The D gene is left open where the match is weak. Some rows mark clone size as missing; the rest say once, few, many or name a class of expanded clone.

>TRBD1|NA|TRBV2
ASSDNWDRVYSPLH
>NA|once|TRBV7-8
ASSLDSYGYT
>NA|few|TRBV2
ASSGQQNTEAF
>NA|NA|TRBV10-2
ASSDQGSLMNTEAF
>NA|NA|TRBV27
ASSSTYEQY
>TRBD1|NA|TRBV5-6
ASSFSGGDEQF
>TRBD1|NA|TRBV19
ASSMTGEGNSPLH
>NA|NA|TRBV12-3/TRBV12-4
ASTPYQQGTQY
>TRBD2|NA|TRBV10-1
ASSETYRRGETYNEQF
>NA|NA|TRBV5-1
ASSLVSVPHQGNEKLF
>NA|NA|TRBV6-6
ASTVAGAAYSYEQY
>NA|NA|TRBV21-1
ASSNRCLRQGVWTNEKLF
>TRBD2|once|TRBV28
ASSLWGLAGGPGELF
>NA|once|TRBV30
AWSAMNTEAF
>NA|once|TRBV7-2
ASSRDTNTGELF
>TRBD1|once|TRBV19
ASSTRQGAGSPLH
>TRBD1|NA|TRBV7-6
ASSLNGQGTNEKLF
>NA|NA|TRBV6-5
ASSRERGGQPQH
>TRBD2|NA|TRBV27
ASSPFAVAGYYEQY
>NA|NA|TRBV19
ASSIGGLTSYGYT
>TRBD2|NA|TRBV24-1
ATSDRTSGRAGRHNEQF
>NA|once|TRBV3-1/TRBV3-2
ASSQDWLGEQY
>TRBD1|NA|TRBV6-5
ASSATGVTTEAF
>NA|once|TRBV9
ASSVSPNYEQF
>TRBD1|NA|TRBV19
ASSLRDRVNEQY
>TRBD2|NA|TRBV6-1
ASSVDIAGWGTDTQY
>TRBD1|NA|TRBV15
ATSREGTGSVDTEAF
>TRBD1|NA|TRBV30
AWSVGTGGGQPQH
>TRBD1|NA|TRBV15
ATSRDPGQGSYNEQF
>NA|NA|TRBV7-2
ASTANPRDYSNQPQH
>TRBD1|NA|TRBV28
ASTGGAKETQY
>NA|NA|TRBV6-2/TRBV6-3
ASSYRRGNFSGNTIY
>NA|NA|TRBV29-1
SVGIGGAGNTIY
>NA|NA|TRBV7-9
ASSPTENYGYT
>TRBD1|NA|TRBV5-1
ASSFKWDRGLGEQY
>NA|NA|TRBV29-1
SALSSSSYEQY
>TRBD1|NA|TRBV19
ASTVMTGNEGYT
>NA|NA|TRBV4-3
ASSQDFSGNQPQH
>NA|NA|TRBV3-1/TRBV3-2
ASSHTGGGNTIY
>TRBD1|NA|TRBV7-9
ASSPGGYEQY